The clone carrying this TCR beta chain was observed a single time. Its antigen remains unidentified. MiXCR, applied by TCRdb to the reads, yields one record per CDR3 protein. Counted here are about 770,000 distinct CDR3 sequences, 29% occurring once; the ten biggest clones make up around 13%. This entry comes from a study of T cell repertoires in cytomegalovirus infection. General observations from the study: Clonotypes of TCR beta that were HLA-C-restricted and CMV-specific dominated the ex vivo response.

The CDR3 is made up of 11 amino acids. Germline V gene data show CDR1 as KGHDR and CDR2 as SFDVKD. Trimming stripped 4 bases from V and 6 bases from J, with 5 bases between. The chain combines TRBV24-1 with TRBJ1-1; D ambiguous. The sample here was cultured CD8+ T cells from PBMCs, taken from culture after CMV antigen stimulation. This TCR was recovered from a human donor in good health (CMV status not recorded). Some clones in this sample may be carry-over from other donors' samples. This chain's CDR3 is CATSDGAEAFF. In DNA form, the CDR3 reads TGTGCCACCAGTGACGGGGCTGAAGCTTTCTTT.